This TCR beta chain appears in the sequencing data of a study of beta chain features in type 1 diabetes. Across the whole study: Sorted cells from all samples, numbering 95 million to 140 million, were examined.

This clone was counted only a few times. It was one heparinised blood draw, averaging about 0.12 L, that each donor gave. Trimming shortened V by 5 bases and J by 0 bases, and 18 bases separated the two germline ends. The CDR3 extends over 18 amino acids. CDR1 is SGHRS, CDR2 YFSETQ, per germline. Sequenced material consisted of expressed TCRB transcripts (all of the isolated RNA was reverse transcribed). This table comes from immunoSEQ multiplex PCR, and its TCRdb copy is limited to in-frame clones, with some not included. The sample records about 130,000 clones, 9% to 9.5% being singletons. Input material: central memory CD4+ T cells from blood. This clonotype originated in a man younger than 35 in good health. V gene TRBV5-1 combines with J gene TRBJ2-6, with D perhaps TRBD1 (6 bases). This chain's CDR3 is CASRPVPGQLSGANVLTF. In DNA, the CDR3 is TGCGCCAGCAGACCTGTCCCGGGACAACTCTCTGGGGCCAACGTCCTGACTTTC.